This TCR beta chain was retrieved from a study of OX40 agonist ivuxolimab in advanced cancers. Study in general: The patients received ivuxolimab by intravenous route every 2 weeks at 0.01 to 10 mg/kg.

The table came from immunoSEQ multiplex PCR; TCRdb's copy has only in-frame clones and leaves some out. The table includes 55,000 to 75,000 clones, around 87% detected once. Overall study results and limits: In general, CD8+ T cells held more expanded clones than CD4+ did, on average.

In regard to this clone: Its antigen remains unidentified.

Autoimmune disease history or systemic immunosuppression meant exclusion. Trimming removed 3 bases at V and 5 bases at J, with 2 bases between. The germline V gene has CDR1 DFQATT and CDR2 SNEGSKA (reference sequence). The CDR3 has 10 residues. The starting material was CD4+ or CD8+ T cells sorted from blood, obtained in a trial of the OX40 agonist ivuxolimab. The receptor comes from an adult with an advanced solid tumor such as melanoma, head and neck, liver or kidney cancer. J is TRBJ2-1 and V is TRBV20-1; D gene uncertain. DNA of the CDR3: TGCAGTGCTAGGGACAATGAGCAGTTCTTC. It codes for CSARDNEQFF.